Listed here are 21 T cell receptor beta chains from one sample, sequenced in a study of blood T cell repertoires in COVID-19. Assay: immunoSEQ multiplex PCR; the TCRdb copy retains only in-frame clones and omits some. The data hold some 130,000 clones, with roughly 90% observed a single time. What was sequenced was peripheral blood. These receptors were obtained from a man aged 70 or older with active COVID-19.

The J gene is TRBJ2-1, the V gene TRBV5-1; 7 bases map to TRBD1. Germline CDR1 SGHRS, CDR2 YFSETQ. This CDR3 contains 14 residues. After removal of 5 bases from V and 8 bases from J, the junction contained 10 bases not matched to a gene. This CDR3 is CASRPDRVNYEQFF. CDR3 DNA sequence: TGCGCCAGCAGACCTGACAGGGTGAACTATGAGCAGTTCTTC.

The chain's CDR3 is CASSPDRGSGYTF. The CDR3 nucleotides are TGTGCCAGCAGCCCCGACAGGGGCAGTGGCTACACCTTC. The chain recombines TRBV5-4 with TRBJ1-2; 8 nucleotides match TRBD1. This CDR3 region has 13 residues. CDR1 and CDR2 from the germline V gene are SGHNT and YYREEE (reference sequence). The V gene end was trimmed by 4 bases and the J gene end by 7 bases; junction bases not matched to a gene: 6.

For this clone: Other nucleotide sequences in the sample specify the same CDR3. V usage is TRBV7-2 and J usage is TRBJ1-5; D is uncertain. CDR1 and CDR2 from the germline V gene are SGHTA and FQGNSA. The CDR3 consists of 13 residues. The V end was cut by 4 bases, the J end by 2 bases, with 6 bases between. The CDR3 bases are TGTGCCAGCAGCTACCGCGGCAATCAGCCCCAGCATTTT. Protein: CASSYRGNQPQHF.

V usage is TRBV7-2 and J usage is TRBJ2-1; 7 bases are a match to TRBD2. The CDR3 length is 15 residues. Trimming removed 3 bases from V and 4 bases from J; junction bases left unmatched: 6. Germline loops: CDR1 SGHTA, CDR2 FQGNSA. CDR3 nucleotides: TGTGCCAGCAGCTTGTCGGGAGGACCGTACAATGAGCAGTTCTTC. Protein product: CASSLSGGPYNEQFF.

This chain links TRBV18 with TRBJ2-1; D is perhaps TRBD2 (6 bases). The CDR3 loop spans 17 amino acids. V lost 4 bases and J 9 bases, leaving 25 bases between the germline ends. The germline V gene encodes CDR1 KGHSH and CDR2 LQKENI. The CDR3 DNA reads as TGTGCCAGCTCACTATTTTCGGGACTCACGATGGGAAGTGAGCAGTTCTTC. It translates to CASSLFSGLTMGSEQFF.

The chain combines TRBV28 with TRBJ2-7; possible D gene TRBD1, 6 bases. Trimming took 6 bases from V and 0 from J, leaving 12 bases between them. In germline, CDR1 is MDHEN, CDR2 SYDVKM. The CDR3 is 14 residues long. The CDR3 here is CASRDSAISYEQYF. For the CDR3, the DNA is TGTGCCAGCAGGGACAGTGCTATCTCCTACGAGCAGTACTTC.

The chain has TRBV7-9 and TRBJ2-5; a possible D gene is TRBD2 (5 bases). The germline gives CDR1 SEHNR, CDR2 FQNEAQ (reference sequence). V shed 11 bases and J shed 2 bases, with 18 bases lying between them. This CDR3 spans 14 amino acids. The CDR3 DNA follows: TGTGCCGTAGAAGGCCGAGGGCTTCAAGAGACCCAGTACTTC. Its protein is CAVEGRGLQETQYF. Variable domain in full (rest from reference TRBV7-9 and TRBJ2-5): DTGVSQNPRHKITKRGQNVTFRCDPISEHNRLYWYRQTLGQGPEFLTYFQNEAQLEKSRLLSDRFSAERPKGSFSTLEIQRTEQGDSAMYLCAVEGRGLQETQYFGPGTRLLVL.

The chain joins TRBV29-1 to TRBJ1-4, with D unresolved. The germline V gene encodes CDR1 SQVTM and CDR2 ANQGSEA. The V end lost 3 bases, the J end lost 8 bases, and 10 bases lay between the germline ends. The CDR3 is 12 amino acids. The chain's CDR3 is CSVDAGGEKLFF. CDR3 sequence (DNA): TGCAGCGTTGACGCAGGAGGGGAAAAACTGTTTTTT.

The V and J genes are TRBV2 and TRBJ2-5; 7 positions agree with TRBD1. The germline V gene encodes CDR1 SNHLY and CDR2 FYNNEI. The CDR3 covers 15 residues. V was pared by 8 bases and J by 3 bases, with 12 bases of the junction left unmatched. The CDR3 reads CASLLQGYMKETQYF. DNA for the CDR3: TGTGCCAGCCTCTTACAGGGGTATATGAAAGAGACCCAGTACTTC.

The rearrangement links TRBV4-1 to TRBJ1-5, with D possibly matching TRBD1 (5 bases). CDR3 length equals 15 residues. Germline CDR1 and CDR2: MGHRA and YSYEKL. V shed 0 bases and J shed 4 bases, with 10 bases lying between them. The CDR3 sequence is CASSQDETANQPQHF. CDR3 sequence (DNA): TGCGCCAGCAGCCAAGATGAGACAGCAAATCAGCCCCAGCATTTT.

The rearrangement uses TRBV28 and TRBJ1-2, with 7 bases identical to TRBD1. Germline loops: CDR1 MDHEN, CDR2 SYDVKM. After removal of 6 bases from V and 5 bases from J, the junction contained 9 bases not matched to a gene. This CDR3 comprises 14 residues. Here the CDR3 DNA reads TGTGCCAGCAGGACAGGGTCAGCGCAGTATGGCTACACCTTC. Translation: CASRTGSAQYGYTF.

The gene calls are TRBV28 and TRBJ2-1; a possible D gene is TRBD1 (5 bases). V was cut by 1 base and J by 7 bases, with 17 bases left in between. The V gene's germline CDR1 is MDHEN and CDR2 SYDVKM. This CDR3 region has 16 residues. In DNA form, the CDR3 reads TGTGCCAGCAGTTTATCTTCAAGCCCAAGGGGAAATGAGCAGTTCTTC. Its translation: CASSLSSSPRGNEQFF.

This clone was seen more than once but under ten times. The V and J genes are TRBV28 and TRBJ1-1; no definite D call. Germline V gene sequence: CDR1 MDHEN, CDR2 SYDVKM. The CDR3 has 17 amino acids. V was pared by 3 bases and J by 4 bases, with 21 bases between. The CDR3 DNA is TGTGCCAGCAGTTTGTCGTTCGTGAGGATGGTCGGCACTGAAGCTTTCTTT. Its translation is CASSLSFVRMVGTEAFF.

This sequence joins TRBV5-6 and TRBJ2-7, with 8 nucleotides matching TRBD2. V was pared by 1 base and J by 6 bases, with 12 bases of the junction left unmatched. CDR3 size: 16 residues. Looked up from germline, CDR1 is SGHDT and CDR2 is YYEEEE. In nucleotides, the CDR3 is TGTGCCAGCAGCTTGTCCGAGGCGGGAGGTCGGGTCGAGCAGTACTTC. As protein: CASSLSEAGGRVEQYF.

The chain recombines TRBV2 with TRBJ2-2; the match to TRBD1 covers 7 bases. Germline CDR1 SNHLY, CDR2 FYNNEI. V lost 6 bases to trimming and J lost 0 bases; unmatched junction nucleotides: 1. This CDR3 is built from 14 residues. CDR3 sequence reads: CASRGTANTGELFF. The CDR3 coding sequence is TGTGCCAGCAGGGGGACAGCGAACACCGGGGAGCTGTTTTTT.

The genes are TRBV2 and TRBJ1-4; D is undetermined. Trimming stripped 3 bases from V and 1 base from J, with 9 bases between. Per the germline V gene, CDR1 is SNHLY and CDR2 is FYNNEI. This CDR3 has 15 amino acids. The CDR3 DNA follows: TGTGCCAGCAGTGATGAGGGCGGAACTAATGAAAAACTGTTTTTT. It specifies CASSDEGGTNEKLFF. Drawing the rest from reference TRBV2 and TRBJ1-4, the complete variable domain is EPEVTQTPSHQVTQMGQEVILRCVPISNHLYFYWYRQILGQKVEFLVSFYNNEISEKSEIFDDQFSVERPDGSNFTLKIRSTKLEDSAMYFCASSDEGGTNEKLFFGSGTQLSVL.

The chain combines TRBV2 with TRBJ1-5, with TRBD1 matching over 7 bases. The CDR3 has 15 residues. Germline-derived CDR1 and CDR2 are SNHLY and FYNNEI. V trimming: 7 bases; J trimming: 3 bases; junction bases outside the gene matches: 9. CDR3 nucleotide sequence: TGTGCCAGCATGGCAGGGGGGCATAACAATCAGCCCCAGCATTTT. This sequence encodes CASMAGGHNNQPQHF.

The CDR3 sequence is CASSYGQREESYEQYF. The CDR3 DNA follows: TGTGCCAGCAGTTACGGACAGCGGGAGGAATCCTACGAGCAGTACTTC. The chain has TRBV6-6 and TRBJ2-7, with TRBD2 matching over 9 bases. After removal of 2 bases from V and 1 base from J, the junction contained 6 bases not matched to a gene. Germline assignment: CDR1 MNHNY and CDR2 SVGAGI (reference sequence). The CDR3 extends over 16 amino acids.

V is TRBV4-1 and J is TRBJ2-5; tentatively, D is TRBD2 (5 bases). Per the germline V gene, CDR1 is MGHRA and CDR2 is YSYEKL. Trimming removed 0 bases at V and 5 bases at J, with 16 bases between. The CDR3 consists of 16 residues. The DNA for the CDR3 is TGCGCCAGCAGCCAAGAAGGACCCCTAAGAGGGGAGACCCAGTACTTC. It codes for CASSQEGPLRGETQYF.

The chain couples TRBV3-1 (or the pseudogene TRBV3-2) to TRBJ2-3, with D perhaps TRBD2 (5 bases). From germline, CDR1 is LGHDT and CDR2 YNNKEL (reference sequence). This CDR3 has 15 residues. Between the trimmed V and J ends, which lost 1 base and 2 bases, there was a span of 10 bases. CDR3 coding DNA: TGTGCCAGCAGCCAAGGAACGGGATCCACAGATACGCAGTATTTT. Translated: CASSQGTGSTDTQYF.

This sequence joins TRBV28 and TRBJ1-3, with 9 bases that match TRBD1. The germline CDR1 and CDR2 sequences are MDHEN and SYDVKM. The CDR3 is 14 residues long. The ends lost 8 bases at V and 4 bases at J; junction bases unmatched: 6. The CDR3 spells CASGGQGYGNTIYF. CDR3 DNA sequence: TGTGCCAGCGGGGGACAGGGATACGGAAACACCATATATTTT.